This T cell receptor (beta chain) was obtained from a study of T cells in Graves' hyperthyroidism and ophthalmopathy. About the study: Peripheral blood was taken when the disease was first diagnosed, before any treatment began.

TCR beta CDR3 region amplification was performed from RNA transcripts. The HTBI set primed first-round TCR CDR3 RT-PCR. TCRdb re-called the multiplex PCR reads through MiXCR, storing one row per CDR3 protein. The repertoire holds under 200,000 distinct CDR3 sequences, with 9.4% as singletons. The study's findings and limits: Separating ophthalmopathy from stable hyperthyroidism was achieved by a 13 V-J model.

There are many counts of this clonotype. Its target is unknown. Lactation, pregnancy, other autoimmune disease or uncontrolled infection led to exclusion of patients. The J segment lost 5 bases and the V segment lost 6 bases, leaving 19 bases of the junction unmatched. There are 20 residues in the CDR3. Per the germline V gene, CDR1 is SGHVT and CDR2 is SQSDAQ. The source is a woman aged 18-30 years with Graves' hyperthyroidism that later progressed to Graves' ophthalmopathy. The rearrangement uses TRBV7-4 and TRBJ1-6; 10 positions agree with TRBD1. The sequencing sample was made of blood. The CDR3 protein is CASSLPRDRGRTPNNSPLHF. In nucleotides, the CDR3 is TGTGCCAGCAGTCTTCCCCGGGACAGGGGCCGGACTCCAAATAATTCACCCCTCCACTTT.